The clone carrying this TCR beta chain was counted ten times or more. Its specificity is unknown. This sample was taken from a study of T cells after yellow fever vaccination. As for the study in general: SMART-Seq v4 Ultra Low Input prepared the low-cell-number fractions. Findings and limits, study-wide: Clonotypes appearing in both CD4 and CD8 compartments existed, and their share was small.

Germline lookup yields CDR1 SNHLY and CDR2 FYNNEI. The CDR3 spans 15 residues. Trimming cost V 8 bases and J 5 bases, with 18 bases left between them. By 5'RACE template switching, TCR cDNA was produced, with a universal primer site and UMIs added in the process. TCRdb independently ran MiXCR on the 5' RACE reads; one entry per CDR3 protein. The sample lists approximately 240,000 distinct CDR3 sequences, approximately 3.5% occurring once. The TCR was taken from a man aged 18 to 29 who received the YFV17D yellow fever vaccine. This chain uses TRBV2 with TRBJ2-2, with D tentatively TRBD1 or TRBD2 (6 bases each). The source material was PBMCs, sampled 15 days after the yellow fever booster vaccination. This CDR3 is CASASEVGGTGELFF. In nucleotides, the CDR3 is TGTGCCAGCGCCTCGGAAGTAGGGGGGACCGGGGAGCTGTTTTTT.